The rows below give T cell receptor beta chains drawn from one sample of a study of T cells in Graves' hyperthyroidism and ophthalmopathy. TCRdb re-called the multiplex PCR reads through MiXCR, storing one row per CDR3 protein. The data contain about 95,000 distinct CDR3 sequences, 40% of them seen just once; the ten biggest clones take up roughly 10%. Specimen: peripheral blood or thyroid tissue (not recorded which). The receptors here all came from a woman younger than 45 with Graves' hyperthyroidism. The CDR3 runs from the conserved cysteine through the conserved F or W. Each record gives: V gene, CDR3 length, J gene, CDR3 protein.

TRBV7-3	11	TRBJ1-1	CASSDGGEAFF
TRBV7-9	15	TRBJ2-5	CASSLIGGTQETQYF
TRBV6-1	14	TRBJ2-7	CASSSWQGTYEQYF
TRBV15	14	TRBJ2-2	CATSSEGRTGELFF
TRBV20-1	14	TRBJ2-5	CSAHVGLADGTQYF
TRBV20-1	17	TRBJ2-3	CSAAGLAGGLSTDTQYF
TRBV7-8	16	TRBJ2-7	CASSLARKGYPYEQYF
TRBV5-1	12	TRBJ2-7	CASSTQNDEQYF
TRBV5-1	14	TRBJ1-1	CASSLGDGDTEAFF
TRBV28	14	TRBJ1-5	CASSLQGEGQPQHF
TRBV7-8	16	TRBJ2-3	CASSHTRGQGADTQSF
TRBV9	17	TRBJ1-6	CASSVVPGGAYNSPLHF
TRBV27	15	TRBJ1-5	CASSLWAGGNQPQHF
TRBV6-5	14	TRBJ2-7	CASSSRVRTYEQYF
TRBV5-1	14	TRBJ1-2	CASREADAGGGYTF
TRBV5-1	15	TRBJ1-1	CASSPPGEGNTEAFF
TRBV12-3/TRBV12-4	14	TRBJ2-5	CASSWPGLIETQYF
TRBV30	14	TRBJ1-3	CAWSGSFSGNTIYF
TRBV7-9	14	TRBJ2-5	CASSWDSFQETQYF
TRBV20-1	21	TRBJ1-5	CSARDPDRVVCLGFLNQPQHF
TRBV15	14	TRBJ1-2	CATSSPGQLYGYTF
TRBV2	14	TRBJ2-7	CASSCGHDDYEQYF
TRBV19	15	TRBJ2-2	CASSKGLVDTGELFF
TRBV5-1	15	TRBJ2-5	CASSSGLAGAETQYF
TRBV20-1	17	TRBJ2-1	CSARDGSASGRVNEQFF
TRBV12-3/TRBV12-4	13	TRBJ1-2	CASSPGTGNGYTF
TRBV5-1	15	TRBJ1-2	CASSARPLPFYGYTF
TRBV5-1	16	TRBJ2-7	CASSTGTGARSYEQYF
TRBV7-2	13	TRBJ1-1	CASSTRGGTEAFF
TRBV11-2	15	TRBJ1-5	CASSRGIYGNQPQHF
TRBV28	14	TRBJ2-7	CASSFMDRAYEQYF
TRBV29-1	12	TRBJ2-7	CSVRDRGNEQYF
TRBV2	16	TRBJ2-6	CASSARGAPGANVLTF
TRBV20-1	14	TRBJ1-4	CSAPFRGEGEKLFF
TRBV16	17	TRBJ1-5	CASSQRPPGSSNQPQHF
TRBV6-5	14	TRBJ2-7	CASRSTGGQFEQYF
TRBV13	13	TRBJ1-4	CASSLYRHEKLFF
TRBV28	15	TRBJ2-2	CASSPTGGRDGELFF
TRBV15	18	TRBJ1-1	CATSRVRRTGELYTEAFF
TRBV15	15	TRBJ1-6	CATSRDRGPNSPLHF
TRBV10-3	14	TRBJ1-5	CAISKDRGDQPQHF
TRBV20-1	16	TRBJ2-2	CSAFGLAGGGTGELFF
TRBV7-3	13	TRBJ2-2	CASSLASAGELFF
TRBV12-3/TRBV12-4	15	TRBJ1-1	CASRRPMTGGTEAFF
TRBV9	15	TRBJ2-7	CASSVGGAHSTEQYF
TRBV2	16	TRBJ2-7	CASSAGLAGGPYEQYF
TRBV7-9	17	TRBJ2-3	CASSLAVGTHSTDTQYF
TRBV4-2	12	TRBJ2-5	CASSQGWETQYF
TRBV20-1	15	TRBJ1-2	CSARPGQGGGYGYTF
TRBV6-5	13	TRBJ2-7	CASSPRGGGEQYF
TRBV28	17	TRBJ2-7	CASSPHGGLGSPYEQYF
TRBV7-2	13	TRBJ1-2	CASSPESNYGYTF
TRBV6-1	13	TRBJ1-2	CAISPRQGDGYTF
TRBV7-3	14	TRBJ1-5	CASSPDPGVRPRHF